This TCR beta chain was captured in a study of T cell responses to AZD1222 COVID-19 vaccine. Libraries were prepared by immunoSEQ multiplex PCR; TCRdb keeps only in-frame clonotypes and omits some of them. The repertoire consists of around 130,000 clones, with around 86% occurring once and the leading ten covering around 2.9%. Findings and limits, study-wide: There were mostly white British donors and more females than males, and clonal diversity was possibly underestimated. Epitopes outside B.1.351 and B.1.1.7 mutated regions reportedly drew nearly half of spike TCRs. Spike-specific TCR breadth rose after two AZD1222 doses, and depth rose as well.

Points on this clone: Its antigen remains unknown.

V lost 0 bases to trimming and J lost 8 bases, with 10 bases between them. From germline, CDR1 is GTSNPN and CDR2 SVGIG (reference sequence). This CDR3 spans 12 amino acids. The source material was peripheral blood, sampled 28 days after the second AZD1222 dose. The sequence was obtained from an adult who received the AZD1222 COVID-19 vaccine. The chain joins TRBV30 to TRBJ1-2; D call uncertain. The chain's CDR3 is CAWSVSGYGYTF. In DNA form, the CDR3 reads TGTGCCTGGAGTGTATCAGGATACGGCTACACCTTC.